This entry lists 10 T cell receptor beta chains sequenced from one sample in a study of cytomegalovirus exposure and HLA in healthy donors. Researchers ran the PCR with 60 Vbeta and 13 Jbeta primers. The method was immunoSEQ multiplex PCR; TCRdb's version includes in-frame clones alone and lacks a portion of them. The data show 100,000 to 140,000 clones, with more than 65% seen just once and more than 2% held by the top ten. Sequences were obtained from PBMCs. These receptors were collected from a man younger than 40 in good health and CMV-seronegative.

CDR3 amino acids: CASSRTGGLEPQHF. Here the CDR3 DNA reads TGTGCCAGCAGCCGGACAGGGGGGTTGGAGCCCCAGCATTTT. V usage is TRBV7-6 and J usage is TRBJ1-5, with 10 bases identical to TRBD1. Per germline, CDR1 SGHVS and CDR2 FNYEAQ. This CDR3 spans 14 amino acids. Trimming at V came to 5 bases and at J to 8 bases, leaving 6 bases not matched to a gene. The complete variable domain, with remaining parts taken from reference TRBV7-6 and TRBJ1-5, reads GAGVSQSPRYKVTKRGQDVALRCDPISGHVSLYWYRQALGQGPEFLTYFNYEAQQDKSGLPNDRFSAERPEGSISTLTIQRTEQRDSAMYRCASSRTGGLEPQHFGDGTRLSIL.

This sequence joins TRBV5-8 and TRBJ2-7; weak D call: TRBD2 (6 bases). Germline CDR1 reads SGHTS; CDR2 reads YDEGEE. CDR3 length equals 17 residues. Trimming took off 0 bases at V and 2 bases at J, with 18 bases between the two ends. The CDR3 nucleotides read TGTGCCAGCAGCTTGGGGGTCTGGACTACCACTACCTACGAGCAGTACTTC. As protein: CASSLGVWTTTTYEQYF.

The chain recombines TRBV6-1 with TRBJ2-1; TRBD2 matches 9 bases. This CDR3 comprises 17 residues. V was clipped by 4 bases and J by 7 bases; unmatched bases: 14. Germline CDR1 reads MNHNS; CDR2 reads SASEGT. The CDR3 coding sequence is TGTGCCAGCAGTGGACCCCCGGCGGGGGGGGATATTAATGAGCAGTTCTTC. Protein product: CASSGPPAGGDINEQFF.

The rearrangement uses TRBV2 and TRBJ2-1; D is perhaps TRBD2 (5 bases). Germline V CDR1 and CDR2: SNHLY, FYNNEI. Trimming left V 4 bases short and J 8 bases short, with 18 bases between. This CDR3 contains 15 residues. The CDR3 is CASSGGSTTSDEQFF. The CDR3 coding sequence is TGTGCCAGCAGTGGTGGGAGTACGACCTCCGATGAGCAGTTCTTC.

This clone was recorded only once. The rearrangement links TRBV2 to TRBJ1-1; 7 nucleotides align to TRBD1. The CDR3 spans 15 residues. With 6 bases clipped from V and 1 base from J, the junction kept 8 bases outside the gene matches. The V gene's germline CDR1 is SNHLY and CDR2 FYNNEI. The CDR3 DNA reads as TGTGCCAGCAGGGAGACAGGGATTAAGAACACTGAAGCTTTCTTT. It specifies CASRETGIKNTEAFF.

The rearrangement uses TRBV10-1 and TRBJ2-7; 8 bases are a match to TRBD2. CDR1 WNHNN and CDR2 SYGVQD come from the germline V gene (reference sequence). J was trimmed by 2 bases and V by 5 bases; bases with no gene match: 5. The CDR3 is made up of 14 amino acids. The CDR3 DNA reads as TGCGCCAGCAGTAGCGGGAGTTTTCCCTACGAGCAGTACTTC. Translation: CASSSGSFPYEQYF.

The J gene is TRBJ1-4, the V gene TRBV11-2; a weak D match, TRBD1 (5 bases). Trimming stripped 6 bases from V and 3 bases from J, with 20 bases between. There are 17 residues in the CDR3. The germline CDR1 and CDR2 sequences are SGHAT and FQNNGV. The CDR3 bases are TGTGCCAGCAGACTTTGGGGGGGGATAACGGCTAATGAAAAACTGTTTTTT. Residues: CASRLWGGITANEKLFF.

This clone has only a few counts. This rearrangement joins TRBV4-1 to TRBJ2-1; D is unresolved. V dropped 3 bases and J dropped 3 bases, with 3 bases sitting between them. Germline values: CDR1 MGHRA, CDR2 YSYEKL. CDR3 length: 12 residues. CDR3 amino acids: CASSHVYNEQFF. CDR3 in DNA: TGCGCCAGCAGCCACGTCTACAATGAGCAGTTCTTC.

The chain has TRBV6-1 and TRBJ2-7, with 10 bases lining up with TRBD1. Trimming removed 0 bases from V and 6 bases from J; junction bases left unmatched: 5. This CDR3 has 15 residues. The germline gives CDR1 MNHNS, CDR2 SASEGT. The CDR3, as DNA: TGTGCCAGCAGTGAAGCGGGGACAGGGGCCATCGAGCAGTACTTC. It specifies CASSEAGTGAIEQYF.

This chain links TRBV30 with TRBJ2-7, with 7 bases fitting TRBD2. Germline V lookup: CDR1 GTSNPN, CDR2 SVGIG (reference sequence). CDR3 size: 15 residues. Trimming at V came to 2 bases and at J to 5 bases, leaving 12 bases not matched to a gene. CDR3 region: CAWSRALAGTHEQYF. The DNA of the CDR3 is TGTGCCTGGAGTCGGGCGTTAGCGGGTACCCACGAGCAGTACTTC.